This TCR beta chain was identified during a study of Ad26.COV2.S vaccination and SARS-CoV-2 variants. Study-wide context: COV1001, an Ad26.COV2.S trial, supplied this vaccine-arm donor. In the study, Ad26.COV2.S was injected intramuscularly once, or twice 56 days apart. Study-level findings and limits: The study found similar non-spike TCR breadth in vaccine and placebo recipients.

For this clone: Its target is unknown.

The protocol was immunoSEQ multiplex PCR, while the TCRdb copy is restricted to in-frame clones and leaves out a portion. The sample lists hundreds of thousands of clones; roughly nine tenths were seen once. The V end lost 6 bases, the J end lost 7 bases, and 10 bases lay between the germline ends. Germline V lookup: CDR1 SQVTM, CDR2 ANQGSEA. The CDR3 covers 11 residues. Treatment denoted: roughly 19 received Ad26.COV2.S at low or high dose, single or two shots; about 5 received placebo; per-sample allocation not given. Sampling was performed 63 days after the first vaccine or placebo injection. The sample came from a Boston adult aged 18-55 years.

Here the sequenced sample was peripheral blood, taken in a trial of Ad26.COV2.S vaccine versus placebo. The receptor's source is a person between 18 and 60 years old who received the Ad26.COV2.S COVID-19 vaccine or a placebo. The chain uses TRBV29-1 and TRBJ2-1, with D tentatively TRBD1 (5 bases). The CDR3 coding sequence is TGCAGCGTCGCAGGGATAAATGAGCAGTTCTTC. Its translation is CSVAGINEQFF.